This T cell receptor beta chain emerged from a study of T cell changes during pregnancy in multiple sclerosis. The method was immunoSEQ multiplex PCR; TCRdb's version includes in-frame clones alone and lacks a portion of them. The table shows some 70,000 clones, with roughly 90% occurring only once. This receptor was identified in a female donor with multiple sclerosis, enrolled in a pregnancy study. Sequenced material: CD8+ T cells from peripheral blood mononuclear cells, taken before pregnancy.

The CDR3 protein is CASSQVQQTYEQYF. CDR3 DNA sequence: TGCGCCAGCAGCCAAGTGCAACAGACCTACGAGCAGTACTTC. This rearrangement joins TRBV4-1 to TRBJ2-7; no reliable D call. Trimming removed 1 base from V and 2 bases from J, with 9 bases in between. CDR1 and CDR2 (germline): MGHRA, YSYEKL. This CDR3 spans 14 amino acids.